This passage covers 3 T cell receptor beta chains from one sample sequenced in a study of CXCR3-negative and CXCR3-positive naive CD8 T cells. 5' RACE that incorporated UMI labels was used to prepare the TRB cDNA libraries. TCRdb reprocessed the 5' RACE reads, with one entry per CDR3 protein and no DNA. The repertoire shows approximately 83,000 distinct CDR3 sequences; the top ten hold about 1.4%. Sequencing was done on a sample of naive CXCR3- CD8+ T cells from blood. Subset defined: CD45RO-CCR7+CD27+CD95- naive CD8+ T cells lacking CXCR3 (TNR3-). The receptors derive from a human donor in good health. Some clones in this sample may be carry-over from other donors' samples.

The rearrangement joins TRBV4-1 to TRBJ1-1; the D call of TRBD1 rests on TCRdb alone, since no DNA is present to check it. CDR1 is MGHRA and CDR2 is YSYEKL in the germline V gene. This CDR3 is 15 amino acids long. The chain's CDR3 is CASSHDGGVNTEAFF.

The rearrangement links TRBV12-3 or TRBV12-4 to TRBJ2-7. CDR3 size: 14 residues. CDR3 amino acids: CASSGPHTSYEQYF.

The chain employs TRBV5-4 and TRBJ2-1; without DNA, the TCRdb call of TRBD2 cannot be checked. The CDR3 runs 15 residues. The germline V gene encodes CDR1 SGHNT and CDR2 YYREEE (reference sequence). This CDR3 is CASSLGSGSLNEQFF.